Listed here are 26 T cell receptor beta chains from one sample, sequenced in a study of blood T cell repertoires in COVID-19. This table comes from immunoSEQ multiplex PCR, and its TCRdb copy is limited to in-frame clones, with some not included. The sample shows 250,000 to 300,000 clones, 75% to 90% of them seen only once. Input material: peripheral blood. These receptors were taken from a middle-aged woman with acute or convalescent COVID-19.

This clone occurred once. This chain links TRBV7-2 with TRBJ1-1; D not resolved. V shed 2 bases and J shed 3 bases, with 25 bases lying between them. The CDR3 extends over 19 amino acids. From germline, CDR1 is SGHTA and CDR2 FQGNSA. CDR3 nucleotides: TGTGCCAGCAGCTTAAGGTCCAGGTCTGAAGTCCTACCGGACACTGAAGCTTTCTTT. Its protein is CASSLRSRSEVLPDTEAFF.

The CDR3 spells CATSLQTGINSPLHF. The CDR3 bases are TGTGCCACCAGCTTGCAGACAGGGATTAATTCACCCCTCCACTTT. This sequence joins TRBV15 and TRBJ1-6; 7 nucleotides line up with TRBD1. This CDR3 has 15 amino acids. V was clipped by 5 bases and J by 6 bases; unmatched bases: 7. Germline CDR1 reads LNHNV; CDR2 reads YYDKDF (reference sequence).

The J gene is TRBJ2-5, the V gene TRBV7-2, with 7 nucleotides matching TRBD2. The trim removed 6 bases at V and 3 bases at J, leaving 7 bases unmatched. Germline V CDR1 and CDR2: SGHTA, FQGNSA. The CDR3 covers 14 residues. CDR3 in amino acids: CASRISGTKETQYF. The DNA for the CDR3 is TGTGCCAGCAGGATATCCGGGACTAAAGAGACCCAGTACTTC. Supplemented by reference TRBV7-2 and TRBJ2-5, the full variable domain reads GAGVSQSPSNKVTEKGKDVELRCDPISGHTALYWYRQSLGQGLEFLIYFQGNSAPDKSGLPSDRFSAERTGGSVSTLTIQRTQQEDSAVYLCASRISGTKETQYFGPGTRLLVL.

This clone has just one count. The J gene is TRBJ2-3, the V gene TRBV6-1; 10 nucleotides align to TRBD1. The junction had 10 bases not matched to a gene; V was cut back by 3 bases and J by 10 bases. The length of the CDR3 is 15 residues. In germline, CDR1 is MNHNS, CDR2 SASEGT. The CDR3 protein is CASSDGGQGVRAQYF. As DNA, the CDR3 is TGTGCCAGCAGTGACGGAGGACAGGGGGTACGGGCGCAGTATTTT.

This sequence joins TRBV29-1 and TRBJ2-3, with 7 nucleotides matching TRBD1. CDR3 length: 13 residues. Germline lookup yields CDR1 SQVTM and CDR2 ANQGSEA. V was clipped by 7 bases and J by 1 base; unmatched bases: 5. The DNA of the CDR3 is TGCAGCGCCCCGACAGGGCGCACAGATACGCAGTATTTT. Protein: CSAPTGRTDTQYF.

J is TRBJ1-4 and V is TRBV4-1; 10 positions agree with TRBD1. CDR3 length: 13 residues. Germline CDR1 is MGHRA and CDR2 is YSYEKL. The V segment lost 6 bases and the J segment 8 bases; nucleotides outside the gene matches: 3. Here the CDR3 reads CASSGDRGEKLFF. The DNA of the CDR3 is TGCGCCAGCAGTGGGGACAGGGGCGAAAAACTGTTTTTT.

V usage is TRBV19 and J usage is TRBJ2-3, with a possible D match to TRBD1 (5 bases). From germline, CDR1 is LNHDA and CDR2 SQIVND (reference sequence). V was pared by 6 bases and J by 0 bases, with 13 bases between. This CDR3 is built from 15 residues. DNA for the CDR3: TGTGCCAGTAGCGACAGTAGTTTTAGCACAGATACGCAGTATTTT. Translating it yields CASSDSSFSTDTQYF.

The chain is built from TRBV4-1 and TRBJ2-7; D is unclear. With 4 bases removed from V and 0 bases from J, the gap between germline ends came to 7 bases. CDR1 is MGHRA, CDR2 YSYEKL, per germline. The CDR3 spans 13 residues. The CDR3 region has the DNA TGCGCCAGCAGCCGCGCCTTCTCCTACGAGCAGTACGTC. Amino acids: CASSRAFSYEQYV.

The CDR3 DNA reads as TGTGCCAGCAGCTTGGGGACAGCCGTTACTAATGAAAAACTGTTTTTT. This encodes CASSLGTAVTNEKLFF. V usage is TRBV11-1 and J usage is TRBJ1-4; 7 positions agree with TRBD1. The CDR3 is 16 residues long. V shed 3 bases and J 2 bases; nucleotides not matched to a gene: 6. Germline loops: CDR1 SGHAT, CDR2 FQDESV (reference sequence).

This clone was seen only a few times. The V gene is TRBV7-3, the J gene TRBJ1-1; TRBD1 agrees at 7 bases. The V segment lost 8 bases and the J segment 4 bases; nucleotides outside the gene matches: 10. This CDR3 region has 14 residues. CDR1 is SGHTA, CDR2 FQGTGA, per germline. The CDR3 loop is CASSGAGGATEAFF. CDR3 coding DNA: TGTGCCAGCTCGGGCGCAGGGGGAGCCACTGAAGCTTTCTTT.

This clone was seen once. The gene calls are TRBV21-1 and TRBJ2-7; whether TRBD1, the table's D call, matches the DNA was not checked. TRBV21-1 is a listed pseudogene. The CDR3 consists of 13 residues. The CDR3 nucleotides read TGTGCCAGCATGGGCAGGGTGGACTACGAGCAGTACGTC. Its translation: CASMGRVDYEQYV.

The chain is built from TRBV19 and TRBJ1-1, with no clear D. This CDR3 has 15 amino acids. V was cut by 4 bases and J by 6 bases, with 18 bases left in between. Germline loops: CDR1 LNHDA, CDR2 SQIVND (reference sequence). CDR3 nucleotides: TGTGCCAGTAGTACACGCTCTGGGCGGGGTCCTGAAGCTTTCTTT. Amino acid sequence: CASSTRSGRGPEAFF.

The V gene is TRBV6-2 or TRBV6-3, the J gene TRBJ1-2; tentative D call: TRBD1 (5 bases). Germline V gives CDR1 MNHEY, CDR2 SVGEGT. This CDR3 region has 12 residues. The germline V and J ends were trimmed by 2 bases and 6 bases, with 7 bases remaining between them. CDR3 DNA sequence: TGTGCCAGCAGTTACGGGGGGAATGGCTACACCTTC. Protein product: CASSYGGNGYTF.

The rearrangement joins TRBV3-1 (or the pseudogene TRBV3-2) to TRBJ1-2, with TRBD1 matching 7 bases. This CDR3 is 14 amino acids long. Germline lookup yields CDR1 LGHDT and CDR2 YNNKEL (reference sequence). The V and J ends lost 2 bases and 6 bases, in that order; junction bases with no gene match: 6. As DNA, the CDR3 is TGTGCCAGCAGCCAACAGGGGGGTGATAATGGCTACACCTTC. Amino acid sequence: CASSQQGGDNGYTF.

The chain is built from TRBV19 and TRBJ2-3; D may be TRBD1 (6 bases). Germline V gene sequence: CDR1 LNHDA, CDR2 SQIVND (reference sequence). The CDR3 totals 12 residues. Trimming left V 7 bases short and J 3 bases short, with 8 bases between. CDR3 sequence (DNA): TGTGCCAGTACAAGGGGGACAGATACGCAGTATTTT. Its protein product is CASTRGTDTQYF. The full variable domain, in which reference TRBV19 and TRBJ2-3 provide the parts outside the CDR3, is DGGITQSPKYLFRKEGQNVTLSCEQNLNHDAMYWYRQDPGQGLRLIYYSQIVNDFQKGDIAEGYSVSREKKESFPLTVTSAQKNPTAFYLCASTRGTDTQYFGPGTRLTVL.

The chain couples TRBV12-5 to TRBJ1-1; the D gene is possibly TRBD1 (6 bases). The CDR3 totals 14 residues. Per the germline V gene, CDR1 is LGHNT and CDR2 is FRNRAP. Trimming pared 0 bases from V and 1 base from J, leaving 6 bases between. CDR3 residues: CASGLVGQNTEAFF. The CDR3 DNA reads TGTGCTAGTGGTTTGGTGGGACAGAACACTGAAGCTTTCTTT.

The gene calls are TRBV18 and TRBJ1-2, with a possible D match to TRBD1 (5 bases). The germline V gene encodes CDR1 KGHSH and CDR2 LQKENI. The CDR3 totals 15 residues. With 0 bases removed from V and 7 bases from J, the gap between germline ends came to 15 bases. CDR3 sequence (DNA): TGTGCCAGCTCACCACCCGGGACTCATGCCCGTGGCTACACCTTC. Its translation is CASSPPGTHARGYTF.

The rearrangement joins TRBV6-1 to TRBJ2-3, with a possible D match to TRBD2 (6 bases). The CDR3 sequence is 16 residues long. CDR1 MNHNS and CDR2 SASEGT come from the germline V gene. V lost 1 base, J lost 3 bases, and 14 bases lay in between. The CDR3 DNA follows: TGTGCCAGCAGTGAAGGGTGGAGGGGACCAACAGATACGCAGTATTTT. Protein: CASSEGWRGPTDTQYF.

This clone was detected only a few times. The chain links TRBV5-1 to TRBJ2-5, with 7 bases fitting TRBD2. The CDR3 is 15 amino acids. The trim removed 3 bases at V and 2 bases at J, leaving 7 bases unmatched. The germline V gene has CDR1 SGHRS and CDR2 YFSETQ. CDR3 bases: TGCGCCAGCAGCTCGGGGGGATCCTATCAAGAGACCCAGTACTTC. Translation gives CASSSGGSYQETQYF.

The chain uses TRBV9 and TRBJ1-6; 7 bases map to TRBD1. The V and J ends lost 0 bases and 10 bases, in that order; junction bases with no gene match: 4. The germline V gene encodes CDR1 SGDLS and CDR2 YYNGEE. The CDR3 length is 14 residues. The DNA of the CDR3 is TGTGCCAGCAGCGTAGCAGGACAGGCCTCACCCCTCCACTTT. Translation: CASSVAGQASPLHF.

The chain joins TRBV12-3 or TRBV12-4 to TRBJ2-2; no firm D call. The ends were cut back, 7 bases at V and 6 bases at J, with 12 bases in the middle. CDR3 length: 13 amino acids. The CDR3 protein is CASTPLIAGELFF. CDR3 nucleotide sequence: TGTGCCAGCACCCCTTTAATTGCCGGGGAGCTGTTTTTT.

The rearrangement uses TRBV6-2 or TRBV6-3 and TRBJ2-3; tentative D call: TRBD2 (5 bases). CDR3 length: 13 residues. Deletions cut 5 bases from V and 7 bases from J, with 13 bases between. CDR1 and CDR2 (germline): MNHEY, SVGEGT. Written as DNA, the CDR3 is TGTGCCAGCAGTACCCCTGCGGGTAATACGCAGTATTTT. Its protein product is CASSTPAGNTQYF.

This clone appeared once. J is TRBJ2-5 and V is TRBV5-1; TRBD2 matches 11 bases. This CDR3 is 16 amino acids long. V lost 3 bases to trimming and J lost 5 bases; unmatched junction nucleotides: 9. Per germline, CDR1 SGHRS and CDR2 YFSETQ. CDR3 in DNA: TGCGCCAGCAGCTGGGGTAGCGGGGGGGCCGCTGAGACCCAGTACTTC. Translated: CASSWGSGGAAETQYF.

The chain carries TRBV19 and TRBJ1-5; 7 positions agree with TRBD1. In germline, CDR1 is LNHDA, CDR2 SQIVND (reference sequence). This CDR3 has 13 amino acids. Trimming took 6 bases from V and 7 from J; bases not matched to a gene: 6. DNA of the CDR3: TGTGCCAGTAGCGACAGGGAAAGCCAGCCCCAGCATTTT. This sequence encodes CASSDRESQPQHF.

The gene calls are TRBV4-1 and TRBJ2-3; 11 nucleotides align to TRBD2. V shed 0 bases, J shed 3 bases, and the junction held 8 bases outside the gene matches. There are 18 residues in the CDR3. Germline assignment: CDR1 MGHRA and CDR2 YSYEKL. CDR3: CASSQEWLAGGFTDTQYF. CDR3 in DNA: TGCGCCAGCAGCCAAGAGTGGCTAGCGGGGGGCTTTACAGATACGCAGTATTTT.

The chain employs TRBV25-1 and TRBJ2-3, with 8 bases matching TRBD2. V lost 2 bases, J lost 3 bases, and 13 bases stayed unmatched. Germline CDR1 reads MGHDK; CDR2 reads SYGVNS. The CDR3 contains 18 residues. CDR3 residues: CASSERLAGSGFTDTQYF. CDR3 in DNA: TGTGCCAGCAGTGAAAGGCTAGCGGGCTCGGGCTTTACAGATACGCAGTATTTT.